This T cell receptor beta chain is from a study of T cells in Graves' hyperthyroidism and ophthalmopathy. Whole-study results and caveats: It was a median approximately 7.1 months before onset that the model predicted ophthalmopathy. Blood shared most expanded thyroid clonotypes above 0.001. In the analysis, a 13 V-J model separated ophthalmopathy from stable hyperthyroidism.

This clonotype appeared many times. The target antigen is unknown. Germline V gene data show CDR1 as SNHLY and CDR2 as FYNNEI. The CDR3 covers 11 residues. The germline V and J ends were trimmed by 6 bases and 2 bases, with 5 bases remaining between them. Patients between 18 and 65 years old had hyperthyroidism, newly diagnosed and lasting under 2 months. TCR beta CDR3 regions were amplified from RNA. The HTBI primer set was used in a first-round RT-PCR of the TCR CDR3. TCRdb re-derived calls from the multiplex PCR reads in MiXCR, one entry per CDR3 protein. The sample has roughly 98,000 distinct CDR3 sequences; about 40% are singletons.

The J gene is TRBJ2-7, the V gene TRBV2; D uncertain. This sequence was found in a woman in her thirties with Graves' hyperthyroidism. Sequencing was performed on peripheral blood or thyroid tissue (not recorded which). CDR3 amino acids: CASSDTYEQYF. The CDR3 coding sequence is TGTGCCAGCAGCGACACCTACGAGCAGTACTTC.